The 6 T cell receptor beta chains below all came from one sample that was sequenced in a study of T cells after posttransplantation cyclophosphamide. Data came from immunoSEQ multiplex PCR; TCRdb stores just in-frame clones and leaves some out. This table holds around 50,000 clones, roughly nine tenths found once. Source material: PBMCs. The receptors were gathered from a woman between 45 and 60 years old in good health and a related stem cell transplant donor.

The chain is built from TRBV5-6 and TRBJ2-7; 9 bases agree with TRBD1. Trimming cost V 3 bases and J 2 bases; bases outside gene matches: 6. Germline V gene data show CDR1 as SGHDT and CDR2 as YYEEEE. There are 15 residues in the CDR3. The CDR3 is CASSSRDRVTYEQYF. The DNA for the CDR3 is TGTGCCAGCAGCTCCCGGGACAGGGTCACCTACGAGCAGTACTTC.

This clone has a single count. The rearrangement uses TRBV6-4 and TRBJ1-1; a possible D gene is TRBD1 (5 bases). Germline V gene sequence: CDR1 MRHNA, CDR2 SNTAGT. V lost 10 bases, J lost 0 bases, and 12 bases lay in between. This CDR3 spans 13 amino acids. CDR3 protein: CATSAGMNTEAFF. In nucleotides, the CDR3 is TGTGCCACTTCAGCAGGGATGAACACTGAAGCTTTCTTT.

The chain joins TRBV6-5 to TRBJ1-4; no firm D call. This CDR3 spans 14 amino acids. V lost 0 bases to trimming and J lost 5 bases, with 7 bases between them. Per germline, CDR1 MNHEY and CDR2 SVGAGI. CDR3 amino acids: CASSYSGLNEKLFF. CDR3 bases: TGTGCCAGCAGTTACTCTGGGCTGAATGAAAAACTGTTTTTT.

This rearrangement joins TRBV29-1 to TRBJ2-2, with TRBD2 matching over 7 bases. Germline V lookup: CDR1 SQVTM, CDR2 ANQGSEA. The length of the CDR3 is 15 residues. The V segment lost 4 bases and the J segment 0 bases; nucleotides outside the gene matches: 5. The CDR3 reads CSVVIGLANTGELFF. Here the CDR3 DNA reads TGCAGCGTTGTGATTGGACTAGCGAACACCGGGGAGCTGTTTTTT.

V gene TRBV18 combines with J gene TRBJ1-2, with TRBD1 matching 8 bases. The trim removed 8 bases at V and 4 bases at J, leaving 9 bases unmatched. The CDR3 sequence is 14 residues long. Germline CDR1 KGHSH, CDR2 LQKENI. CDR3 protein: CASRTGPDIYGYTF. DNA for the CDR3: TGTGCCAGCCGGACAGGGCCTGACATCTATGGCTACACCTTC. The full variable domain, in which reference TRBV18 and TRBJ1-2 provide the parts outside the CDR3, is NAGVMQNPRHLVRRRGQEARLRCSPMKGHSHVYWYRQLPEEGLKFMVYLQKENIIDESGMPKERFSAEFPKEGPSILRIQQVVRGDSAAYFCASRTGPDIYGYTFGSGTRLTVV.

As regards this clone: One end of the junction varies from germline; a read error may be responsible. The chain recombines TRBV7-7 with TRBJ2-5; the D gene is possibly TRBD1 (6 bases). The CDR3 spans 14 residues. CDR1 is SSHAT, CDR2 FNYEAQ, per germline (reference sequence). CDR3 sequence: CASSLAQGSETQYF. For the CDR3, the DNA is TGTGCTAGCAGCTTAGCACAGGGATCCGAGACCCAGTACTTC. The variable domain in full, completed from reference TRBV7-7 and TRBJ2-5, reads GAGVSQSPRYKVTKRGQDVTLRCDPISSHATLYWYQQALGQGPEFLTYFNYEAQPDKSGLPSDRFSAERPEGSISTLTIQRTEQRDSAMYRCASSLAQGSETQYFGPGTRLLVL.